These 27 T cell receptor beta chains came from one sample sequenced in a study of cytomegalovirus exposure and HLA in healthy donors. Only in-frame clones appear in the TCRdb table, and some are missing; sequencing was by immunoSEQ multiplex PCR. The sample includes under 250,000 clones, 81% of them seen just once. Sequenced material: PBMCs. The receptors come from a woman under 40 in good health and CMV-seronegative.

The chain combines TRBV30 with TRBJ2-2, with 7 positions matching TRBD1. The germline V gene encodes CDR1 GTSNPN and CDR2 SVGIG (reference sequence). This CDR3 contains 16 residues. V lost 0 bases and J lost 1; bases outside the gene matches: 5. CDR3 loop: CAWSVGGTVNTGELFF. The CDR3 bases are TGTGCCTGGAGTGTAGGTGGGACAGTGAACACCGGGGAGCTGTTTTTT. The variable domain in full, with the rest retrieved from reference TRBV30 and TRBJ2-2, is SQTIHQWPATLVQPVGSPLSLECTVEGTSNPNLYWYRQAAGRGLQLLFYSVGIGQISSEVPQNLSASRPQDRQFILSSKKLLLSDSGFYLCAWSVGGTVNTGELFFGEGSRLTVL.

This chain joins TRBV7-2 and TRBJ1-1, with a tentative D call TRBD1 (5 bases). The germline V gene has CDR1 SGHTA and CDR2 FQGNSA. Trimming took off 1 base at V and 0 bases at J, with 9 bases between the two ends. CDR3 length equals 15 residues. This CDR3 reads CASSLEGRMNTEAFF. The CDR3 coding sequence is TGTGCCAGCAGCTTAGAGGGGCGGATGAACACTGAAGCTTTCTTT.

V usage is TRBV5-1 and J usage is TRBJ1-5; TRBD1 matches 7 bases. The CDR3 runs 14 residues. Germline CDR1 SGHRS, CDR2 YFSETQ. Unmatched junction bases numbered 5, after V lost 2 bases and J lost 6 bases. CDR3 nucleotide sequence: TGCGCCAGCAGCTTTGAGGGGGCAAGTCAGCCCCAGCATTTT. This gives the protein CASSFEGASQPQHF. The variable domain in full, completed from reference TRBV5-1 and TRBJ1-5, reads KAGVTQTPRYLIKTRGQQVTLSCSPISGHRSVSWYQQTPGQGLQFLFEYFSETQRNKGNFPGRFSGRQFSNSRSEMNVSTLELGDSALYLCASSFEGASQPQHFGDGTRLSIL.

This chain's CDR3 is CASSESMGGYGYTF. CDR3 sequence (DNA): TGCGCCAGCAGTGAGTCGATGGGGGGATATGGCTACACCTTC. This sequence joins TRBV10-2 and TRBJ1-2; D possibly corresponds to TRBD1 (5 bases). CDR1 WSHSY and CDR2 SAAADI come from the germline V gene. V lost 0 bases to trimming and J lost 5 bases, with 10 bases between them. The CDR3 consists of 14 residues.

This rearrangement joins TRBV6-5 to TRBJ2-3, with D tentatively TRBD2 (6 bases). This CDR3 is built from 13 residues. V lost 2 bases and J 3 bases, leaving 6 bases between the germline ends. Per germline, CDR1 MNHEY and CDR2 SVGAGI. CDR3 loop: CASSYGGTDTQYF. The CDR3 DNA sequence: TGTGCCAGCAGTTACGGGGGGACAGATACGCAGTATTTT.

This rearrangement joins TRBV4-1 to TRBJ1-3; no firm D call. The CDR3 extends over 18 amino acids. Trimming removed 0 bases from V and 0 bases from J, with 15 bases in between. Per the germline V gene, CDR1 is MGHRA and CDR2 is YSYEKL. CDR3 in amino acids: CASSQEGARTYSGNTIYF. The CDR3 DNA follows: TGCGCCAGCAGCCAAGAAGGCGCCAGGACTTACTCTGGAAACACCATATATTTT.

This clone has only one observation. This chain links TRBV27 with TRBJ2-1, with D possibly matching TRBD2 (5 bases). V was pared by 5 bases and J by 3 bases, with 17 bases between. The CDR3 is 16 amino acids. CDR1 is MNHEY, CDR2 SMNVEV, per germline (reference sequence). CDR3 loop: CASSTSRGPHYNEQFF. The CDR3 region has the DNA TGTGCCAGCAGTACCTCTCGCGGGCCACACTACAATGAGCAGTTCTTC.

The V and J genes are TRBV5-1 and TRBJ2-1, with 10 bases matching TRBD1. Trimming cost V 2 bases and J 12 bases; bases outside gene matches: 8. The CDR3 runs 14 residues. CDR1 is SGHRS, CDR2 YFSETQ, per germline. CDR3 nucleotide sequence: TGCGCCAGCAGCTTAGGACAGGGGGACCAGGCGCAGTTCTTC. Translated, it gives CASSLGQGDQAQFF.

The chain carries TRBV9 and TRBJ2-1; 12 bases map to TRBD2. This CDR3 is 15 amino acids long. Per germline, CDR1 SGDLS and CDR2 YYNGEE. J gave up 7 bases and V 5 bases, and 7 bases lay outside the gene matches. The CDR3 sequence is CASSLTSGRLNEQFF. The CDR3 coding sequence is TGTGCCAGCAGTCTTACTAGCGGGAGGCTAAATGAGCAGTTCTTC.

CDR3 sequence reads: CASSPPGHENTEAFF. The CDR3 region has the DNA TGCGCCAGCAGCCCGCCGGGACACGAGAACACTGAAGCTTTCTTT. The chain links TRBV5-1 to TRBJ1-1; the D gene is possibly TRBD1 (6 bases). Trimming took off 4 bases at V and 1 base at J, with 14 bases between the two ends. The CDR3 has 15 residues. In germline, CDR1 is SGHRS, CDR2 YFSETQ.

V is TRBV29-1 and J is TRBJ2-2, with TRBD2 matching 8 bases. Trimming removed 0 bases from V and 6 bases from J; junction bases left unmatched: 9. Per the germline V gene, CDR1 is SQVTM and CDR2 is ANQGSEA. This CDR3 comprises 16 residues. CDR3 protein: CSVEDPAGGPPGELFF. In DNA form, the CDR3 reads TGCAGCGTTGAAGATCCGGCGGGGGGACCCCCCGGGGAGCTGTTTTTT.

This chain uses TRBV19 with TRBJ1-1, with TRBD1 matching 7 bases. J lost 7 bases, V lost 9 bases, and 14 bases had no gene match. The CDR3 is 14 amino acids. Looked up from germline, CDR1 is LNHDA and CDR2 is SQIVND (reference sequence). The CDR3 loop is CASLTSGTAYEAFF. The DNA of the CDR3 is TGTGCCAGCTTAACCTCCGGGACAGCCTATGAAGCTTTCTTT.

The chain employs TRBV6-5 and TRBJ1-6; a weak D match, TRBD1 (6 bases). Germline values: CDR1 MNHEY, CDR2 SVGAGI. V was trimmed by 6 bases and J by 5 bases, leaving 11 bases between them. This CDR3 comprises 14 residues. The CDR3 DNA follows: TGTGCCAGCAGAGGGACAACTCATAATTCACCCCTCCACTTT. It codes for CASRGTTHNSPLHF.

This CDR3 is CASNAGTGSGEQYF. CDR3 nucleotide sequence: TGTGCCAGTAATGCAGGGACAGGGAGCGGCGAGCAGTACTTC. V usage is TRBV19 and J usage is TRBJ2-7; 9 bases match TRBD1. The CDR3 runs to 14 residues. V shed 7 bases and J 6 bases; nucleotides not matched to a gene: 10. Germline CDR1 LNHDA, CDR2 SQIVND (reference sequence).

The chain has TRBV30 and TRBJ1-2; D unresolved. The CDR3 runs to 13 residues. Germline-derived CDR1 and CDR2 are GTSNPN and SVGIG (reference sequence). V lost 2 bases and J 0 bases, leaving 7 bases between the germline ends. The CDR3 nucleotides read TGTGCCTGGAGTTACACCTCTAACTATGGCTACACCTTC. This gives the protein CAWSYTSNYGYTF.

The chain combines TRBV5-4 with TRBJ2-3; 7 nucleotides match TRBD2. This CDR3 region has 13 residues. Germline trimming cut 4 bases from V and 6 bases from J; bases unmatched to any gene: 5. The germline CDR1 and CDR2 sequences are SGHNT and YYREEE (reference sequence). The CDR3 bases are TGTGCCAGCAGCCCCGCGGGAGCCGATACGCAGTATTTT. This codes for CASSPAGADTQYF. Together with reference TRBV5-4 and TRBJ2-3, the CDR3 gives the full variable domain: ETGVTQSPTHLIKTRGQQVTLRCSSQSGHNTVSWYQQALGQGPQFIFQYYREEENGRGNFPPRFSGLQFPNYSSELNVNALELDDSALYLCASSPAGADTQYFGPGTRLTVL.

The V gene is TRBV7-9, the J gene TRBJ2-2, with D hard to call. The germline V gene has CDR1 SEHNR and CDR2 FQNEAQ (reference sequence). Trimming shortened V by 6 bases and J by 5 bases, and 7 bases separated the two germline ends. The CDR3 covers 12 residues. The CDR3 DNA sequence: TGTGCCAGCAGGCGAGATACCGGGGAGCTGTTTTTT. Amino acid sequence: CASRRDTGELFF.

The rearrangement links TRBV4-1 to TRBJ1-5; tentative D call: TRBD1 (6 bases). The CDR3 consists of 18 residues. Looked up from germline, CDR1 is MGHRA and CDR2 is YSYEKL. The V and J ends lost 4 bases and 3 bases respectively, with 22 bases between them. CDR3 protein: CASSRQATGSANNQPQHF. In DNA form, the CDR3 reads TGCGCCAGCAGCCGACAGGCTACAGGGTCCGCAAACAATCAGCCCCAGCATTTT.

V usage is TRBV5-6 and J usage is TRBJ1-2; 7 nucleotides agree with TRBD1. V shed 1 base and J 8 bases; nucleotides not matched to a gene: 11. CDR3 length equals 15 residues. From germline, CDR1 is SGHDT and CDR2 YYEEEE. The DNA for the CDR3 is TGTGCCAGCAGCTTGAATTGGCAGGGGGAAAACGGCTACACCTTC. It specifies CASSLNWQGENGYTF.

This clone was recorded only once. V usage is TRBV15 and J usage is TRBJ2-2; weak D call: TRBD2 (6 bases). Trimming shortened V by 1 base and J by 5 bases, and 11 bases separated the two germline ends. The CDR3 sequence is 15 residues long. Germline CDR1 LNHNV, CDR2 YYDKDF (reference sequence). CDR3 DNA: TGTGCCACCAGCAGAGGACTAGTGGGAACCGGGGAGCTGTTTTTT. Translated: CATSRGLVGTGELFF.

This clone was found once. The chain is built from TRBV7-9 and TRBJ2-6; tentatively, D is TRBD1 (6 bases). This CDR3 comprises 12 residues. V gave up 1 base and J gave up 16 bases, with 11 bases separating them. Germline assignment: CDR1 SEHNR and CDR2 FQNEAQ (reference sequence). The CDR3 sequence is CASSLVQGVLTF. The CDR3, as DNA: TGTGCCAGCAGCTTAGTACAGGGAGTTCTGACTTTC.

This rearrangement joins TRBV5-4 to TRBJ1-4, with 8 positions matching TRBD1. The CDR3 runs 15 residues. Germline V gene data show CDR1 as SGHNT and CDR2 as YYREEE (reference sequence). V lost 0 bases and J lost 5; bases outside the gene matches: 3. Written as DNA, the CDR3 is TGTGCCAGCAGCTTGGCAGGGGGCTCGAATGAAAAACTGTTTTTT. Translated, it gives CASSLAGGSNEKLFF.

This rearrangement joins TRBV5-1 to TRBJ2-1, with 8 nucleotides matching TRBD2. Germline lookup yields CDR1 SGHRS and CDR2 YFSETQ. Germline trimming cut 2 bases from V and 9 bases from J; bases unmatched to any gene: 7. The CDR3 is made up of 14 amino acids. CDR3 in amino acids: CASSLSGRTGEQFF. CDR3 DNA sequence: TGCGCCAGCAGCTTAAGCGGGAGAACGGGTGAGCAGTTCTTC. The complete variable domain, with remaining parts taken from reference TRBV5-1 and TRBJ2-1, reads KAGVTQTPRYLIKTRGQQVTLSCSPISGHRSVSWYQQTPGQGLQFLFEYFSETQRNKGNFPGRFSGRQFSNSRSEMNVSTLELGDSALYLCASSLSGRTGEQFFGPGTRLTVL.

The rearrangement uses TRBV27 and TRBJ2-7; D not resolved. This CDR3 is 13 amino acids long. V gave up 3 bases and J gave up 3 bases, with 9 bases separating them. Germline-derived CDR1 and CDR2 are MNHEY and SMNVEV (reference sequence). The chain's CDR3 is CASSLGRDYEQYF. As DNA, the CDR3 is TGTGCCAGCAGTTTGGGCAGAGACTACGAGCAGTACTTC.

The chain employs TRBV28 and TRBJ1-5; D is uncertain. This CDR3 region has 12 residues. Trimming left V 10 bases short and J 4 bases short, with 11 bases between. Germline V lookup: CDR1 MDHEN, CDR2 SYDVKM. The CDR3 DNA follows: TGTGCCACCTCCGACGGGAATCAGCCCCAGCATTTT. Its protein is CATSDGNQPQHF.

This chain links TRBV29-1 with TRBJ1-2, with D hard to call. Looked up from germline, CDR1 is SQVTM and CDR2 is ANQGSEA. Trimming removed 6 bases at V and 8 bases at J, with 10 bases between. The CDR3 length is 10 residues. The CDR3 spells CSVSGGGYTF. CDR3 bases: TGCAGCGTGTCAGGTGGAGGCTACACCTTC.

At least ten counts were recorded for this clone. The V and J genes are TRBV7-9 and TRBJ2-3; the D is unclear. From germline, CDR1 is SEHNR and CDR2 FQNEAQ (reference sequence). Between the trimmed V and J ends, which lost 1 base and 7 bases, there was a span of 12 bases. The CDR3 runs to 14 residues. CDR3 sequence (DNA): TGTGCCAGCAGCTTAGAAGTCCCCGGTCATACGCAGTATTTT. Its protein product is CASSLEVPGHTQYF.